These 27 T cell receptor beta chains share one sample of origin, sequenced in a study of blood T cell repertoires in COVID-19. This table comes from immunoSEQ multiplex PCR, and its TCRdb copy is limited to in-frame clones, with some not included. Of roughly 450,000 clones in the sample, about 90% are singletons; the top ten hold 0.6%. Sequenced material: PBMCs or T cells enriched from blood (not recorded which). All receptors come from a man between 18 and 29 years old who had recovered from COVID-19.

The genes are TRBV7-8 and TRBJ2-7; a possible D gene is TRBD2 (6 bases). Trimming removed 2 bases at V and 3 bases at J, with 11 bases between. The CDR3 is 14 amino acids. Per germline, CDR1 SGHVS and CDR2 FQNEAQ. CDR3: CASSLTSTLYEQYF. For the CDR3, the DNA is TGTGCCAGCAGCTTAACTAGCACCCTCTACGAGCAGTACTTC. Full variable domain (outside the CDR3, taken from reference TRBV7-8 and TRBJ2-7): GAGVSQSPRYKVAKRGQDVALRCDPISGHVSLFWYQQALGQGPEFLTYFQNEAQLDKSGLPSDRFFAERPEGSVSTLKIQRTQQEDSAVYLCASSLTSTLYEQYFGPGTRLTVT.

This clone came up once. At one end the junction does not follow the germline gene, possibly because of a read error. V and J are TRBV19 and TRBJ2-1; 8 bases fit TRBD2. This CDR3 has 14 residues. CDR1 and CDR2 from the germline V gene are LNHDA and SQIVND (reference sequence). CDR3 bases: TGTGCCAGTAGGGGACTAGTCTCCAACAATGAGCAGTTCTTC. It codes for CASRGLVSNNEQFF. The variable domain in full, completed from reference TRBV19 and TRBJ2-1, reads DGGITQSPKYLFRKEGQNVTLSCEQNLNHDAMYWYRQDPGQGLRLIYYSQIVNDFQKGDIAEGYSVSREKKESFPLTVTSAQKNPTAFYLCASRGLVSNNEQFFGPGTRLTVL.

In its sample, this clone was seen a few times. V and J are TRBV2 and TRBJ2-1; 8 bases map to TRBD1. The V gene end was trimmed by 6 bases and the J gene end by 8 bases; junction bases not matched to a gene: 15. The CDR3 covers 16 residues. The germline gives CDR1 SNHLY, CDR2 FYNNEI. CDR3 DNA sequence: TGTGCCAGCAGGGACAGGGCAGGGGCCGGTCTAGATGAGCAGTTCTTC. Translated: CASRDRAGAGLDEQFF.

This chain connects TRBV3-1 (or the pseudogene TRBV3-2) to TRBJ2-7, with D possibly TRBD1 on 5 matching bases. The CDR3 covers 12 residues. With 6 bases removed from V and 3 bases from J, the gap between germline ends came to 9 bases. CDR1 is LGHDT, CDR2 YNNKEL, per germline (reference sequence). CDR3 protein: CASSHQGYEQYF. The CDR3 DNA reads TGTGCCAGCAGTCATCAGGGCTACGAGCAGTACTTC.

The chain carries TRBV19 and TRBJ2-3; tentatively, D is TRBD2 (5 bases). V shed 3 bases and J shed 3 bases, with 16 bases lying between them. In germline, CDR1 is LNHDA, CDR2 SQIVND (reference sequence). The CDR3 consists of 16 residues. The CDR3 sequence is CASSIGASQLTDTQYF. CDR3 nucleotide sequence: TGTGCCAGTAGTATCGGTGCTAGCCAGTTGACAGATACGCAGTATTTT. The whole variable domain, filled in from reference TRBV19 and TRBJ2-3, reads DGGITQSPKYLFRKEGQNVTLSCEQNLNHDAMYWYRQDPGQGLRLIYYSQIVNDFQKGDIAEGYSVSREKKESFPLTVTSAQKNPTAFYLCASSIGASQLTDTQYFGPGTRLTVL.

The chain combines TRBV7-9 with TRBJ1-1, with D possibly TRBD1 on 5 matching bases. Germline values: CDR1 SEHNR, CDR2 FQNEAQ (reference sequence). The CDR3 spans 16 residues. V was pared by 6 bases and J by 6 bases, with 23 bases between. The CDR3 here is CASSYLKTGQTAEAFF. In nucleotides, the CDR3 is TGTGCCAGCAGTTATCTAAAAACCGGACAAACAGCTGAAGCTTTCTTT. The whole variable domain, filled in from reference TRBV7-9 and TRBJ1-1, reads DTGVSQNPRHKITKRGQNVTFRCDPISEHNRLYWYRQTLGQGPEFLTYFQNEAQLEKSRLLSDRFSAERPKGSFSTLEIQRTEQGDSAMYLCASSYLKTGQTAEAFFGQGTRLTVV.

This chain joins TRBV3-1 (or the pseudogene TRBV3-2) and TRBJ1-1; D is uncertain. V lost 7 bases, J lost 0 bases, and 12 bases lay in between. Germline values: CDR1 LGHDT, CDR2 YNNKEL (reference sequence). The CDR3 loop spans 14 amino acids. The CDR3 nucleotides read TGTGCCAGCACCCACGAGGCCATGAACACTGAAGCTTTCTTT. As protein: CASTHEAMNTEAFF.

The chain employs TRBV5-1 and TRBJ2-1; 7 nucleotides line up with TRBD2. V shed 0 bases, J shed 3 bases, and the junction held 3 bases outside the gene matches. This CDR3 comprises 15 residues. Germline CDR1 is SGHRS and CDR2 is YFSETQ. DNA for the CDR3: TGCGCCAGCAGCTTGGGTGCGGGGGACTACAATGAGCAGTTCTTC. Translation: CASSLGAGDYNEQFF.

The chain joins TRBV7-3 to TRBJ2-7, with a possible D match to TRBD2 (6 bases). CDR1 and CDR2 from the germline V gene are SGHTA and FQGTGA. Trimming left V 1 base short and J 3 bases short, with 10 bases between. The CDR3 contains 14 residues. The CDR3 loop is CASSLIGGDYEQYF. The CDR3 coding sequence is TGTGCCAGCAGCTTAATTGGCGGGGACTACGAGCAGTACTTC.

This rearrangement joins TRBV3-1 (or the pseudogene TRBV3-2) to TRBJ2-1, with D possibly being TRBD1 (5 bases). The CDR3 is 14 residues long. The V and J ends lost 4 bases and 3 bases respectively, with 10 bases between them. CDR1 is LGHDT and CDR2 is YNNKEL in the germline V gene (reference sequence). The CDR3, as DNA: TGTGCCAGCAGCCTTGGCAGGGTCTACAATGAGCAGTTCTTC. This sequence encodes CASSLGRVYNEQFF.

The V call is TRBV2, the J call TRBJ1-5; perhaps TRBD1 as D (6 bases). The CDR3 runs to 15 residues. Per the germline V gene, CDR1 is SNHLY and CDR2 is FYNNEI. V was pared by 4 bases and J by 0 bases, with 10 bases between. CDR3 residues: CASSGQVNSNQPQHF. Written as DNA, the CDR3 is TGTGCCAGCAGTGGACAGGTGAATAGCAATCAGCCCCAGCATTTT.

The chain is built from TRBV28 and TRBJ1-1; possibly TRBD1 for D (5 bases). The CDR3 runs 14 residues. V was shortened by 6 bases and J by 4 bases, with 15 bases between the two germline ends. Germline-derived CDR1 and CDR2 are MDHEN and SYDVKM. The CDR3 sequence is CASSLRGRTTEAFF. Written as DNA, the CDR3 is TGTGCCAGCAGCCTAAGGGGTCGGACCACTGAAGCTTTCTTT.

This chain links TRBV5-1 with TRBJ1-3; unclear D gene. CDR1 is SGHRS, CDR2 YFSETQ, per germline. The CDR3 sequence is 14 residues long. Trimming cost V 4 bases and J 2 bases, with 10 bases left between them. CDR3 in DNA: TGCGCCAGCAGCACCGGGTCGCCTGGAAACACCATATATTTT. As protein: CASSTGSPGNTIYF. The complete variable domain, with remaining parts taken from reference TRBV5-1 and TRBJ1-3, reads KAGVTQTPRYLIKTRGQQVTLSCSPISGHRSVSWYQQTPGQGLQFLFEYFSETQRNKGNFPGRFSGRQFSNSRSEMNVSTLELGDSALYLCASSTGSPGNTIYFGEGSWLTVV.

The chain carries TRBV3-1 (or the pseudogene TRBV3-2) and TRBJ1-5; D ambiguous. Trimming took 0 bases from V and 1 from J, leaving 7 bases between them. The length of the CDR3 is 15 residues. Looked up from germline, CDR1 is LGHDT and CDR2 is YNNKEL (reference sequence). DNA of the CDR3: TGTGCCAGCAGCCAAGATCTAGGCAGCAATCAGCCCCAGCATTTT. It yields the protein CASSQDLGSNQPQHF.

The chain carries TRBV5-1 and TRBJ1-1, with TRBD1 as a possible D gene (5 bases). This CDR3 has 13 amino acids. Germline CDR1 SGHRS, CDR2 YFSETQ. V was shortened by 5 bases and J by 1 base, with 9 bases between the two germline ends. The CDR3: CASRGQGNTEAFF. DNA of the CDR3: TGCGCCAGCAGGGGTCAGGGGAACACTGAAGCTTTCTTT.

The chain joins TRBV11-2 to TRBJ2-7; the match to TRBD1 covers 9 bases. CDR1 is SGHAT and CDR2 is FQNNGV in the germline V gene. Trimming removed 4 bases from V and 3 bases from J; junction bases left unmatched: 7. The CDR3 has 15 amino acids. The CDR3 nucleotides read TGTGCCAGCAGCTCACCGGACAGGGGAAACTACGAGCAGTACTTC. This translates into CASSSPDRGNYEQYF.

This clone occurred once. V is TRBV5-6 and J is TRBJ2-3; tentatively, D is TRBD2 (6 bases). The CDR3 loop spans 17 amino acids. Looked up from germline, CDR1 is SGHDT and CDR2 is YYEEEE. The V end lost 0 bases, the J end lost 3 bases, and 17 bases lay between the germline ends. The CDR3 sequence: CASSLGTSLKGTDTQYF. For the CDR3, the DNA is TGTGCCAGCAGCTTGGGTACTAGCTTAAAGGGGACAGATACGCAGTATTTT.

This chain connects TRBV6-1 to TRBJ2-1; 8 bases line up with TRBD2. In germline, CDR1 is MNHNS, CDR2 SASEGT. With V trimmed by 0 bases and J by 6 bases, 10 bases remained unmatched. CDR3 size: 17 residues. DNA of the CDR3: TGTGCCAGCAGTGAAGCGGTGAGCGAGCGGGAGCCCAATGAGCAGTTCTTC. It encodes CASSEAVSEREPNEQFF.

The genes are TRBV7-9 and TRBJ2-1; a weak D match, TRBD2 (7 bases). Looked up from germline, CDR1 is SEHNR and CDR2 is FQNEAQ (reference sequence). This CDR3 spans 18 amino acids. V shed 0 bases and J shed 0 bases, with 15 bases lying between them. The CDR3 here is CASSLAIGGPFSYNEQFF. The DNA of the CDR3 is TGTGCCAGCAGCTTAGCTATCGGGGGGCCCTTCTCCTACAATGAGCAGTTCTTC.

The genes are TRBV15 and TRBJ2-7; D not certain. V lost 1 base, J lost 0 bases, and 13 bases lay in between. The CDR3 sequence is 16 residues long. From germline, CDR1 is LNHNV and CDR2 YYDKDF (reference sequence). The CDR3 sequence is CATSRGADKFSYEQYF. CDR3 nucleotide sequence: TGTGCCACCAGCAGAGGGGCAGACAAGTTCTCCTACGAGCAGTACTTC.

The table lists this clone with a few counts. The rearrangement joins TRBV18 to TRBJ1-6; D is undetermined. V shed 1 base and J shed 7 bases, with 11 bases lying between them. The V gene's germline CDR1 is KGHSH and CDR2 LQKENI. This CDR3 is 15 amino acids long. The CDR3 region has the DNA TGTGCCAGCTCACCACGGCAGGCGGGAAATTCACCCCTCCACTTT. Encoded protein: CASSPRQAGNSPLHF.

In nucleotides, the CDR3 is TGTGCCAGCAGCTTGGGTTCGGGACAGGGTCATCCTGAGCAGTTCTTC. Translating it yields CASSLGSGQGHPEQFF. The rearrangement joins TRBV5-6 to TRBJ2-1, with 9 positions matching TRBD1. J was trimmed by 9 bases and V by 0 bases; bases with no gene match: 10. From germline, CDR1 is SGHDT and CDR2 YYEEEE. CDR3 length equals 16 residues.

V is TRBV5-1 and J is TRBJ2-2; no reliable D call. Trimming stripped 4 bases from V and 0 bases from J, with 7 bases between. The CDR3 covers 14 residues. Germline CDR1 is SGHRS and CDR2 is YFSETQ. This chain's CDR3 is CASSAVANTGELFF. As DNA, the CDR3 is TGCGCCAGCAGCGCGGTGGCGAACACCGGGGAGCTGTTTTTT.

DNA of the CDR3: TGCAGCGTCGGGGACAGGGGGGCCGGTCAGCCCCAGCATTTT. As protein: CSVGDRGAGQPQHF. J is TRBJ1-5 and V is TRBV29-1, with TRBD1 matching 11 bases. V shed 6 bases and J 6 bases; nucleotides not matched to a gene: 7. CDR1 SQVTM and CDR2 ANQGSEA come from the germline V gene. The CDR3 is 14 residues long. Full variable domain (outside the CDR3, taken from reference TRBV29-1 and TRBJ1-5): SAVISQKPSRDICQRGTSLTIQCQVDSQVTMMFWYRQQPGQSLTLIATANQGSEATYESGFVIDKFPISRPNLTFSTLTVSNMSPEDSSIYLCSVGDRGAGQPQHFGDGTRLSIL.

This chain connects TRBV12-3 or TRBV12-4 to TRBJ1-2; 8 bases align to TRBD1. The CDR3 spans 13 residues. J gave up 8 bases and V 6 bases, and 8 bases lay outside the gene matches. The CDR3 nucleotides read TGTGCCAGCAGCCTGACAGGGACAGGCGGCTACACCTTC. Translated, it gives CASSLTGTGGYTF.

The chain is built from TRBV4-1 and TRBJ1-3; maybe TRBD1 (5 bases). Looked up from germline, CDR1 is MGHRA and CDR2 is YSYEKL. The CDR3 sequence is 21 residues long. Trimming cost V 4 bases and J 4 bases, with 32 bases left between them. This CDR3 is CASSPATLRVDHGRAGNTIYF. In DNA, the CDR3 is TGCGCCAGCAGCCCCGCCACCCTCCGAGTAGATCACGGCAGGGCGGGAAACACCATATATTTT.

V is TRBV5-1 and J is TRBJ1-5, with 7 bases aligning to TRBD1. CDR1 is SGHRS and CDR2 is YFSETQ in the germline V gene. Trimming cost V 4 bases and J 4 bases; bases outside gene matches: 8. This CDR3 comprises 15 residues. The CDR3 sequence is CASSVGGQDNQPQHF. Written as DNA, the CDR3 is TGCGCCAGCAGCGTAGGCGGACAGGATAATCAGCCCCAGCATTTT.